This TCR beta chain was sequenced in a study of PD-L1 blockade in urothelial cancer. The assay was immunoSEQ multiplex PCR, and TCRdb's table has in-frame clones only and misses some. The sample has approximately 20,000 clones, 90% seen once. Trimming took off 0 bases at V and 3 bases at J, with 3 bases between the two ends. Germline V gene sequence: CDR1 SGDLS, CDR2 YYNGEE. The CDR3 runs 13 residues. The sequence derives from a woman aged 55-69 years with urothelial cancer. The sequencing used PBMCs, collected around atezolizumab (anti-PD-L1) treatment. The chain combines TRBV9 with TRBJ2-2; D not resolved. The CDR3 DNA is TGTGCCAGCAGCGTAGTCGACACCGGGGAGCTGTTTTTT. This sequence encodes CASSVVDTGELFF.